A single T cell receptor (beta chain) is shown here with its context. The antigen remains undetermined. The CDR3 is made up of 15 amino acids. Germline CDR1 and CDR2: MNHEY and SMNVEV (reference sequence). Trimming pared 5 bases from V and 4 bases from J, leaving 17 bases between. Assay: immunoSEQ multiplex PCR; the TCRdb copy retains only in-frame clones and omits some. Of 120,000 or so clones listed, over 80% were seen once; the top ten hold roughly 7%. The data stem from a study of radiotherapy plus CTLA-4 blockade in lung cancer. Study-wide findings and caveats: Expansion in blood of tumor-derived TCR clones was seen after radiotherapy plus ipilimumab.

This TCR was sampled from a human donor with non-small cell lung cancer that progressed on radiotherapy plus ipilimumab. V usage is TRBV27 and J usage is TRBJ1-2; D is unclear. This specimen was peripheral blood, taken from a patient treated with radiotherapy plus ipilimumab. The CDR3 region has the DNA TGTGCCAGCAGTATCCGGGCTAGGTCCAGCTATGGCTACACCTTC. It codes for CASSIRARSSYGYTF.